In its sample, the clone carrying this T cell receptor (beta chain) was seen many times. This specimen comes from a study of T cells in Graves' hyperthyroidism and ophthalmopathy. Trimming removed 8 bases from V and 11 bases from J, with 18 bases in between. The CDR3 runs to 12 residues. Per the germline V gene, CDR1 is SNHLY and CDR2 is FYNNEI. RNA transcripts were the template for amplifying TCR beta CDR3 regions. The HTBI primer set served for first-round RT-PCR of the TCR CDR3. TCRdb re-called the multiplex PCR reads with MiXCR, one entry per CDR3 protein. The table has about 180,000 distinct CDR3 sequences, about a sixth seen once.

The chain carries TRBV2 and TRBJ1-1; D uncertain. The clonotype originates from a woman aged 50 to 65 with Graves' hyperthyroidism. Specimen: blood. CDR3 DNA: TGTGCCAGCCACGACCGAACCGTCTCCGCTTTCTTT. It encodes CASHDRTVSAFF.